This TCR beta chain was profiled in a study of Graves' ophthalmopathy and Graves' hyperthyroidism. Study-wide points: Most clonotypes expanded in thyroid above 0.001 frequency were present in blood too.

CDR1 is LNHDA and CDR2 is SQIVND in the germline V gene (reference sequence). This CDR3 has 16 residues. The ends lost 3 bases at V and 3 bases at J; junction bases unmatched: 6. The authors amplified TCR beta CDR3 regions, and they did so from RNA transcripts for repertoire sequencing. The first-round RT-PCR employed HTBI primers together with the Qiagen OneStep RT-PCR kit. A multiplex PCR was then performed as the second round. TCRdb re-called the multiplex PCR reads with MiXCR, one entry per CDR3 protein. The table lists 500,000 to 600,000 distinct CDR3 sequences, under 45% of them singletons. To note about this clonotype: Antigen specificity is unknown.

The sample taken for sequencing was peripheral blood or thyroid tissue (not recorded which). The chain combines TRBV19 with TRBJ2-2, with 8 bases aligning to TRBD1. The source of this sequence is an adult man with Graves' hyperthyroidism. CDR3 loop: CASSMRQGADTGELFF. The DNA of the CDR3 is TGTGCCAGTAGTATGCGGCAGGGGGCTGACACCGGGGAGCTGTTTTTT.